This record looks at one T cell receptor beta chain sequence and its context. Its antigen is unknown. Every isolated RNA sample was fully reverse transcribed, so sequencing captured expressed TCRB transcripts. Sequenced by immunoSEQ multiplex PCR; TCRdb stores in-frame clones only, minus some. Seen here are hundreds of thousands of clones, roughly 70% observed once, and the top ten hold approximately 0.053%. V lost 6 bases to trimming and J lost 6 bases, with 12 bases between them. The germline CDR1 and CDR2 sequences are GTSNPN and SVGIG (reference sequence). The CDR3 loop spans 11 amino acids. The data are from a study of beta chain features in type 1 diabetes. Study-level background: The number of sorted cells examined across all samples was some 100 million. Points from the study as a whole: For Type 1 diabetes patients, all four CD4+ subsets carried TCRB CDR3s that were moderately but significantly shorter.

The receptor was isolated from a young man in good health. This chain joins TRBV30 and TRBJ2-7, with a possible D match to TRBD1 (6 bases). Specimen: naive CD4+ T cells from blood. CDR3 nucleotide sequence: TGTGCCTGCCTTTCAGGGGTCGAGCAGTACTTC. Its protein product is CACLSGVEQYF.